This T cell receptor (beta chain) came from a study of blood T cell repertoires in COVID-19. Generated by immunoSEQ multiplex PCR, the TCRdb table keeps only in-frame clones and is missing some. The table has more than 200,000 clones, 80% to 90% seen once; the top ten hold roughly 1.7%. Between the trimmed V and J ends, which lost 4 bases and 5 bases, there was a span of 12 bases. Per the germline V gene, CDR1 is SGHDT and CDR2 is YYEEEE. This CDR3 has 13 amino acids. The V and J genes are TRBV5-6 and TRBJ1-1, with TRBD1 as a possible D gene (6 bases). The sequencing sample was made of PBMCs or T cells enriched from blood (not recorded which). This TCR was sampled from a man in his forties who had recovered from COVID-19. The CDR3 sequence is CASSVNRVTEAFF. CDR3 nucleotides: TGTGCCAGCAGCGTAAACAGGGTAACTGAAGCTTTCTTT.